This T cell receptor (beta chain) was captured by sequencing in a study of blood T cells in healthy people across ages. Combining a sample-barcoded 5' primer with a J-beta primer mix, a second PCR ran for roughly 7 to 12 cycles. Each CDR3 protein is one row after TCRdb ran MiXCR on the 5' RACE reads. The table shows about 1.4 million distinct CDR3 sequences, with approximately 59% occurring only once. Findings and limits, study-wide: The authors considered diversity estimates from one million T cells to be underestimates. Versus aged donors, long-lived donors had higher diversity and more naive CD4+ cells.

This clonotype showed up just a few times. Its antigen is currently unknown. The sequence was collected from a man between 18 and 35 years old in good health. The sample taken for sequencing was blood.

CDR3 loop: CASGTGLGEQYF. The CDR3 coding sequence is TGTGCCAGCGGGACAGGGCTAGGCGAGCAGTACTTC. V and J are TRBV28 and TRBJ2-5, with 9 nucleotides matching TRBD1. The end of the DNA is better explained by TRBJ2-7, so the J call may be wrong. Germline V gives CDR1 MDHEN, CDR2 SYDVKM. The CDR3 runs to 12 residues.